The entry below gives a single T cell receptor (beta chain) sequence along with its context. Its antigen is as yet unknown. This sample was taken from a study of T cell responses to AZD1222 COVID-19 vaccine. Whole-study results and caveats: CD4 TCRs covered the whole spike, strongest at regions 160-218 and 743-854. Close to half of all spike-specific TCRs reportedly target regions of the variants that are unmutated. Most donors were white British and more were female, and clonal diversity was possibly underestimated.

The repertoire was sequenced with immunoSEQ multiplex PCR; TCRdb's copy has only in-frame clones and lacks some. The table shows 100,000 to 120,000 clones, with about nine tenths occurring only once. The sequence was collected from an adult who received the AZD1222 COVID-19 vaccine. Source: peripheral blood, taken 28 days after the second AZD1222 dose.

CDR3 nucleotides: TGTGCCAGTAGTATGGATGGTTTGCAGTATTTT. It is translated as CASSMDGLQYF. The gene calls are TRBV19 and TRBJ2-3, with D unclear. Trimming removed 3 bases at V and 11 bases at J, with 9 bases between. This CDR3 region has 11 residues. Germline V CDR1 and CDR2: LNHDA, SQIVND (reference sequence).